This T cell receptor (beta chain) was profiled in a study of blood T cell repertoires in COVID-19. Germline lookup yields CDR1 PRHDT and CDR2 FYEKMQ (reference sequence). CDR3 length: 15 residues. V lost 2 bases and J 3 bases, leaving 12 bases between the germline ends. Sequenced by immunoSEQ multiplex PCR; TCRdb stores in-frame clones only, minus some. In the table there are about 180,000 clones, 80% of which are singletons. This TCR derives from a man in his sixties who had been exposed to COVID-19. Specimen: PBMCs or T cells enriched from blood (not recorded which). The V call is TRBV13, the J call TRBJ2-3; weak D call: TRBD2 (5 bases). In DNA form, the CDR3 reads TGTGCCAGCAGCTTACGAGGGAGCGGTACAGATACGCAGTATTTT. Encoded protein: CASSLRGSGTDTQYF.